This T cell receptor (beta chain) originates from a study of beta chain features in type 1 diabetes. Findings and caveats of the study: Shortening that was moderate but significant affected the TCRB CDR3s of Type 1 diabetes patients in all four CD4+ subsets.

Notes on this clone: Its matching antigen is unknown.

The entirety of the isolated RNA underwent reverse transcription, so expressed TCRB transcripts were sequenced. When averaged, stem cell-like memory T cell samples yielded 1 million to 1.2 million reads. TCRdb keeps only in-frame clones here, not all; method: immunoSEQ multiplex PCR. The table records approximately 46,000 clones, around 40% of them present only once. This sequence originates from a man aged 25-45 years with type 1 diabetes. Sample: stem cell memory CD4+ T cells from blood.

CDR3 sequence: CASSFGGRGLNQPQHF. The CDR3 nucleotides read TGTGCCAGCAGTTTTGGGGGCAGGGGCCTAAATCAGCCCCAGCATTTT. The chain combines TRBV28 with TRBJ1-5, with D possibly TRBD1 on 6 matching bases. The V gene's germline CDR1 is MDHEN and CDR2 SYDVKM. CDR3 size: 16 residues. The V gene lost 3 bases and the J gene lost 4 bases, with 16 bases spanning the gap.